This TCR beta chain was sequenced during a study of T cell responses to AZD1222 COVID-19 vaccine. Only in-frame clones appear in the TCRdb table, and some are missing; sequencing was by immunoSEQ multiplex PCR. The sample includes 150,000 to 160,000 clones, 90% seen only once; the top ten take 1.5% to 2%. Germline-derived CDR1 and CDR2 are LGHDT and YNNKEL (reference sequence). V shed 2 bases and J shed 5 bases, with 15 bases lying between them. This CDR3 spans 15 amino acids. The receptor comes from an adult in good health. The sequences come from peripheral blood, collected on day 0 of AZD1222 vaccination. V usage is TRBV3-1 (or the pseudogene TRBV3-2) and J usage is TRBJ2-5; D is possibly TRBD1 (5 bases). The chain's CDR3 is CASSQKGQGAETQYF. The CDR3 nucleotides are TGTGCCAGCAGCCAAAAGGGTCAAGGGGCGGAGACCCAGTACTTC.